This T cell receptor (beta chain) is from a study of cytomegalovirus exposure and HLA in healthy donors. Notes on the study in general: The authors confirmed in vitro that a few CMV-associated chains were specific for CMV antigens.

Assay: immunoSEQ multiplex PCR; the TCRdb copy retains only in-frame clones and omits some. The sample has 150,000 to 200,000 clones, approximately 86% seen once. Details on this clone: The antigen is undetermined.

This TCR was recovered from a man aged 25 to 40 in good health and CMV-seropositive. Sequences were obtained from PBMCs.

The DNA for the CDR3 is TGCGCCAGCACAAGACAGGGCGGAAACACCGGGGAGCTGTTTTTT. Its translation is CASTRQGGNTGELFF. The V and J genes are TRBV4-1 and TRBJ2-2, with 7 nucleotides matching TRBD1. The CDR3 spans 15 residues. V lost 7 bases to trimming and J lost 2 bases; unmatched junction nucleotides: 7. Germline V gives CDR1 MGHRA, CDR2 YSYEKL.